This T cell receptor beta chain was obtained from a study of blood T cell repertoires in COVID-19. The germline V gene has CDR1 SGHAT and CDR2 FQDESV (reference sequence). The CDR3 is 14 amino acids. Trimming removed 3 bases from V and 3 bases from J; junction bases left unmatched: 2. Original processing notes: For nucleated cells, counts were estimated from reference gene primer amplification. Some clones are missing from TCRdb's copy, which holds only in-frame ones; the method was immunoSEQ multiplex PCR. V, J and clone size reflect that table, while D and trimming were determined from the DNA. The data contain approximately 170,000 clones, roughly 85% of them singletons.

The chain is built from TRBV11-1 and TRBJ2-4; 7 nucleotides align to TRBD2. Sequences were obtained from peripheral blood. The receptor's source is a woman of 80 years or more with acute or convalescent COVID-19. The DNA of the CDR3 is TGTGCCAGCAGCTTCACGGGGGGCAAAAACATTCAGTACTTC. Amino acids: CASSFTGGKNIQYF.